The 18 T cell receptor beta chains in this list originate from one sample, sequenced in a study of T cell repertoires in cytomegalovirus infection. One entry per CDR3 protein, called by TCRdb with MiXCR from the reads. The table includes nearly 650,000 distinct CDR3 sequences, roughly 24% detected once. Material: CD8+ T cells from PBMCs. These receptors were collected from a human donor in good health (CMV status not recorded). Some clones in this sample may be carry-over from other donors' samples.

The chain uses TRBV10-1 and TRBJ1-6; D ambiguous. CDR3 length: 16 residues. The V and J ends lost 0 bases and 9 bases respectively, with 15 bases between them. Germline CDR1 and CDR2: WNHNN and SYGVQD (reference sequence). The CDR3 loop is CASSESSYVGSSPLHF. DNA for the CDR3: TGCGCCAGCAGTGAGTCGAGTTATGTTGGAAGTTCACCCCTCCACTTT.

This clonotype was counted at least ten times. The genes are TRBV6-2 or TRBV6-3 and TRBJ2-3; D not resolved. V was pared by 4 bases and J by 0 bases, with 17 bases between. CDR3 size: 17 residues. The germline CDR1 and CDR2 sequences are MNHEY and SVGEGT. Here the CDR3 DNA reads TGTGCCAGCAGTTCGACCTACCCCACGGATAGCACAGATACGCAGTATTTT. Translating it yields CASSSTYPTDSTDTQYF.

Turning to this clonotype: This may be a read error: a much more frequent sequence differs by one nucleotide. This rearrangement joins TRBV7-2 to TRBJ2-3; D may be TRBD1 (6 bases). Between the trimmed V and J ends, which lost 5 bases and 1 base, there was a span of 13 bases. Germline CDR1 and CDR2: SGHTA and FQGNSA. This CDR3 region has 15 residues. This chain's CDR3 is CASSIGQQGTDTQYF. The DNA of the CDR3 is TGTGCCAGCAGCATAGGACAGCAGGGCACAGATACGCAGTATTTT.

This clonotype was observed a handful of times. V gene TRBV11-2 combines with J gene TRBJ1-6; TRBD1 matches at 10 bases. CDR1 and CDR2 from the germline V gene are SGHAT and FQNNGV. The CDR3 has 19 residues. Unmatched junction bases numbered 14, after V lost 0 bases and J lost 9 bases. The CDR3 is CASSLDTLSGTGARSPLHF. CDR3 in DNA: TGTGCCAGCAGCTTAGACACTCTCTCCGGGACAGGGGCCCGTTCACCCCTCCACTTT.

This clonotype turned up a few times. The J gene is TRBJ1-2, the V gene TRBV18, with unresolved D. The CDR3 runs 14 residues. The V gene lost 0 bases and the J gene lost 6 bases, with 11 bases spanning the gap. Germline CDR1 and CDR2: KGHSH and LQKENI. CDR3 in DNA: TGTGCCAGCTCACCACCGATTCTCGGGGATGGCTACACCTTC. It yields the protein CASSPPILGDGYTF.

A few counts support this clonotype. The CDR3 DNA reads as TGCAGCGTTGAGAGTACTGGGATGAACACTGAAGCTTTCTTT. Encoded protein: CSVESTGMNTEAFF. The J gene is TRBJ1-1, the V gene TRBV29-1; D unresolved. Germline CDR1 and CDR2: SQVTM and ANQGSEA. Trimming cost V 3 bases and J 0 bases, with 11 bases left between them. The CDR3 is made up of 14 amino acids.

This clonotype was seen many times. This CDR3 is CASSLGQGETEAFF. As DNA, the CDR3 is TGCGCCAGCAGCCTGGGACAGGGAGAGACTGAAGCTTTCTTT. This chain connects TRBV5-1 to TRBJ1-1; TRBD1 matches 9 bases. V dropped 4 bases and J dropped 5; count of bases not matched to a gene: 6. This CDR3 has 14 residues. The germline CDR1 and CDR2 sequences are SGHRS and YFSETQ.

The J gene is TRBJ2-1, the V gene TRBV18; D tentatively reads TRBD1 or TRBD2 (5 bases each). CDR3 length: 16 residues. The germline V gene encodes CDR1 KGHSH and CDR2 LQKENI. V was pared by 5 bases and J by 0 bases, with 14 bases between. CDR3 nucleotides: TGTGCCAGCTCATCTAGCAGGGCGAGCTCCTACAATGAGCAGTTCTTC. The encoded protein is CASSSSRASSYNEQFF. The full variable domain, with the rest looked up from reference TRBV18 and TRBJ2-1, is NAGVMQNPRHLVRRRGQEARLRCSPMKGHSHVYWYRQLPEEGLKFMVYLQKENIIDESGMPKERFSAEFPKEGPSILRIQQVVRGDSAAYFCASSSSRASSYNEQFFGPGTRLTVL.

This clonotype occurred many times. The J gene is TRBJ1-2, the V gene TRBV7-9; D is unresolved. Deletions cut 2 bases from V and 3 bases from J, with 13 bases between. CDR1 SEHNR and CDR2 FQNEAQ come from the germline V gene (reference sequence). This CDR3 is built from 15 residues. The CDR3 nucleotides read TGTGCCAGCAGCTTAAAAGTGGCAGCGGACTATGGCTACACCTTC. Translation: CASSLKVAADYGYTF.

The chain uses TRBV10-3 and TRBJ1-1, with D possibly matching TRBD1 (5 bases). Per the germline V gene, CDR1 is ENHRY and CDR2 is SYGVKD. V lost 2 bases to trimming and J lost 3 bases, with 10 bases between them. This CDR3 is built from 14 residues. The DNA for the CDR3 is TGTGCCATCAGTGAGGGGGGGGGAGACACTGAAGCTTTCTTT. Amino acids: CAISEGGGDTEAFF.

As regards this clonotype: A single base separates this from a much larger clone, so it may be a read error. The chain uses TRBV11-2 and TRBJ1-6; D might be TRBD1 (5 bases). The CDR3 loop spans 13 amino acids. Germline CDR1 is SGHAT and CDR2 is FQNNGV. V lost 8 bases and J lost 0, with 5 bases in between. CDR3 bases: TGTGCCAGCGACAGCTCCTATAATTCACCCCTCCACTTT. Translated: CASDSSYNSPLHF.

The table lists this clonotype with many counts. The chain uses TRBV7-2 and TRBJ2-7; 7 nucleotides line up with TRBD1. The J segment lost 0 bases and the V segment lost 5 bases, leaving 19 bases of the junction unmatched. Germline V lookup: CDR1 SGHTA, CDR2 FQGNSA. There are 19 residues in the CDR3. The CDR3 loop is CASSLPRDSHISSSYEQYF. The CDR3 DNA is TGTGCCAGCAGCCTCCCTCGGGACAGCCATATCTCGAGCTCCTACGAGCAGTACTTC.

This clonotype was detected only a few times. CDR3 loop: CASSDQQGLNTEAFF. The DNA of the CDR3 is TGTGCCAGCAGTGACCAACAGGGGTTGAACACTGAAGCTTTCTTT. V is TRBV6-6 and J is TRBJ1-1; TRBD1 matches 7 bases. The V segment lost 5 bases and the J segment 0 bases; nucleotides outside the gene matches: 6. From germline, CDR1 is MNHNY and CDR2 SVGAGI (reference sequence). CDR3 length: 15 amino acids.

This clonotype was seen many times. This sequence joins TRBV11-3 and TRBJ2-1; 8 positions match TRBD1. The germline gives CDR1 SGHNT, CDR2 YENEEA. J gave up 0 bases and V 5 bases, and 6 bases lay outside the gene matches. The CDR3 spans 16 residues. CDR3 sequence (DNA): TGTGCCAGCAGCCCACGACAGGGGCCCTCCTACAATGAGCAGTTCTTC. Translated: CASSPRQGPSYNEQFF.

This rearrangement joins TRBV23-1 to TRBJ2-3, with D perhaps matching TRBD1 or TRBD2 (6 bases each). TRBV23-1 is given ORF status, its function remaining uncertain. This CDR3 has 17 residues. Trimming shortened V by 2 bases and J by 3 bases, and 18 bases separated the two germline ends. The CDR3 sequence: CASSQIFTGRRTDTQYF. The CDR3 region has the DNA TGCGCCAGCAGTCAAATCTTCACAGGGAGGAGGACAGATACGCAGTATTTT.

The genes are TRBV9 and TRBJ1-2; D is ambiguous. CDR1 and CDR2 (germline): SGDLS, YYNGEE. The ends were cut back, 3 bases at V and 8 bases at J, with 23 bases in the middle. CDR3 size: 16 residues. The CDR3 here is CASSAPDRGDPRGYTF. The CDR3, as DNA: TGTGCCAGCAGCGCCCCCGACCGCGGAGATCCTCGGGGCTACACCTTC.

The chain links TRBV6-2 or TRBV6-3 to TRBJ2-7, with TRBD2 identical over 10 bases. The CDR3 is 14 residues long. The germline V gene has CDR1 MNHEY and CDR2 SVGEGT. J lost 3 bases, V lost 4 bases, and 3 bases had no gene match. The CDR3 DNA reads TGTGCCAGCAGTTCCGGGACTAGCGACTACGAGCAGTACTTC. It is translated as CASSSGTSDYEQYF.

The chain has TRBV24-1 and TRBJ2-1, with 10 bases matching TRBD2. The CDR3 covers 14 residues. Trimming at V came to 5 bases and at J to 4 bases, leaving 1 base not matched to a gene. The germline gives CDR1 KGHDR, CDR2 SFDVKD. The CDR3 DNA reads as TGTGCCACCAGTGCTAGCGGGGGATACAATGAGCAGTTCTTC. Amino acids: CATSASGGYNEQFF.